This T cell receptor (beta chain) was identified during a study of Ad26.COV2.S vaccination and SARS-CoV-2 variants. Whole-study context: Once, or twice with 56 days between doses, Ad26.COV2.S was given intramuscularly. Study-level results: It was found that vaccine and placebo recipients had similar non-spike TCR breadth. Spike-specific CD8+ and CD4+ T cell responses reportedly showed substantial breadth after vaccination. Total T cell responses, in the TCR breadth and depth analyses, may have been underestimated.

Germline assignment: CDR1 SNHLY and CDR2 FYNNEI. The CDR3 is 14 residues long. V was trimmed by 4 bases and J by 0 bases, leaving 8 bases between them. The table came from immunoSEQ multiplex PCR; TCRdb's copy has only in-frame clones and leaves some out. The data contain almost 400,000 clones, about nine tenths of them singletons. As to this clone: The antigen is not known.

Described treatment: 19 received Ad26.COV2.S at low or high dose, single or two shots; about 5 received placebo; per-sample allocation not given. It was on day 63 after the first vaccine or placebo injection that samples were taken. V gene TRBV2 combines with J gene TRBJ2-3, with a possible D match to TRBD2 (5 bases). The clonotype originates from a person between 18 and 59 years old who received the Ad26.COV2.S COVID-19 vaccine or a placebo. Sequencing was performed on peripheral blood, taken in a trial of Ad26.COV2.S vaccine versus placebo. CDR3 sequence (DNA): TGTGCCAGCAGTGGAGGCGGGAGCACAGATACGCAGTATTTT. This translates into CASSGGGSTDTQYF.